What follows is one T cell receptor beta chain and its context. Its specificity is not known. Sequenced by immunoSEQ multiplex PCR; TCRdb stores in-frame clones only, minus some. The sample has some 140,000 clones, 85% to 90% seen once; the top ten hold 5.5% to 7%. CDR1 and CDR2 (germline): SGHRS, YFSETQ. The CDR3 loop spans 16 amino acids. J gave up 6 bases and V 4 bases, and 7 bases lay outside the gene matches. The data belong to a study of cytomegalovirus exposure and HLA in healthy donors. Study-level points and caveats: Most TCRs appeared rarely, but some public TCRs recurred in many donors.

The sequence derives from a woman in her twenties or thirties in good health and CMV-seropositive. What was sequenced was PBMCs. The rearrangement joins TRBV5-1 to TRBJ2-1, with 13 bases that match TRBD2. The CDR3 DNA sequence: TGCGCCAGCAGCCCGACCGGGACTAGCGGGATCAATGAGCAGTTCTTC. Its translation: CASSPTGTSGINEQFF.